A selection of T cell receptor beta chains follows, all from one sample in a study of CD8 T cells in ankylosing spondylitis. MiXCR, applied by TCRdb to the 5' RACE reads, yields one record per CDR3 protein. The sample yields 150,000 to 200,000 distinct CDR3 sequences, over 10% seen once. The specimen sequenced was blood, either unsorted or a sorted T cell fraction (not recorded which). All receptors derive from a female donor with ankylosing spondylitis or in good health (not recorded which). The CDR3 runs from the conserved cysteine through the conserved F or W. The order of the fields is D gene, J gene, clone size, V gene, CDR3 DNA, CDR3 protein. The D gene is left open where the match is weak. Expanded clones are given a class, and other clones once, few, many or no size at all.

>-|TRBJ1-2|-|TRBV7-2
TGTGCCAGCAGCTTAGAGAGGGCAGGGCTAGGCTACACCTTC
CASSLERAGLGYTF
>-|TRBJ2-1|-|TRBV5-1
TGCGCCAGCAGCCGCGGGACCAACAAAGACAATAAGCAGTTCTTC
CASSRGTNKDNKQFF
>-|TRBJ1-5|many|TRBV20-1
TGCAGTGCTAGAGAGTCCATCCTCAGGGGTCAGCCCCAGCATTTT
CSARESILRGQPQHF
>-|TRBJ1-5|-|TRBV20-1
TGCAGTGCTAGCCCGGGGGGGGGTGTGAGGCAGCCCCAGCATTTT
CSASPGGGVRQPQHF
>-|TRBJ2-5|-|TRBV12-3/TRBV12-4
TGTGCCAGCAGTTTAGGATCGTACCAAGAGACCCAGTACTTC
CASSLGSYQETQYF
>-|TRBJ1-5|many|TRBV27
TGTGCCAGCAGTTCCGGATATGGCAATCAGCCCCAGCATTTT
CASSSGYGNQPQHF
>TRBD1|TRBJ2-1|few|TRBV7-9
TGTGCCAGCGGACCCTGGACAGGGGCTGAGCAGTTCTTC
CASGPWTGAEQFF
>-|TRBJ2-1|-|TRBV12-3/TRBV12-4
TGTGCCAGCAGTTTAGCGACTAGGGGGTATGAGCAGTTCTTC
CASSLATRGYEQFF
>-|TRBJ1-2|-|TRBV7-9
TGTGCCAGCAGCCTTTACGGAGATGGCTACACCTTC
CASSLYGDGYTF
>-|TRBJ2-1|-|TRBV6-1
TGTGCCAGCAGTGCCACATACAATGAGCAGTTCTTC
CASSATYNEQFF
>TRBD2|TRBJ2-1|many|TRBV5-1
TGCGCCAGCAGCGCGGGACTAGCGGGAGGACGCTCCTACAATGAGCAGTTCTTC
CASSAGLAGGRSYNEQFF
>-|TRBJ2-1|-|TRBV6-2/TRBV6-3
TGTGCCAGCAGTTACTCAACAGTCGGTGAGCAGTTCTTC
CASSYSTVGEQFF
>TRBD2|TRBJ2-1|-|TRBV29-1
TGCAGCGTTGGAGCTAGCGGGATATACAATGAGCAGTTCTTC
CSVGASGIYNEQFF
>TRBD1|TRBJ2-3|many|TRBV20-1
TGCAGTGCTACAGGGACAGGGAAGGGAACGCAGTATTTT
CSATGTGKGTQYF
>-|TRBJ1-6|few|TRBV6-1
TGTGCCAGCAGTGTAAAGCTGCAACTGGATCCCCTCCACTTT
CASSVKLQLDPLHF
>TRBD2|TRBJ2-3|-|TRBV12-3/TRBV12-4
TGTGCCAGCAGTTTTAAAGCGGGAGGCACGTTCGGGGATACGCAGTATTTT
CASSFKAGGTFGDTQYF
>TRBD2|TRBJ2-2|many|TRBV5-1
TGCGCCAGCAGCTTTCTTCTAATAACTAGCGGATCGAACACCGGGGAGCTGTTTTTT
CASSFLLITSGSNTGELFF
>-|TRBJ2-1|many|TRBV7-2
TGTGCCAGCAGCTCTCTTAGCGTGCTGGGGGAGCAGTTCTTC
CASSSLSVLGEQFF
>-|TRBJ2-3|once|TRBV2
TGTGCCAGCAGGATGGGCACACTAGGAGATACGCAGTATTTT
CASRMGTLGDTQYF
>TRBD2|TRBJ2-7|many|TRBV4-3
TGCGCCAGCAGCCAAGGGACCGGGACTAGAATCCACGAGCAGTACTTC
CASSQGTGTRIHEQYF